The next 23 T cell receptor beta chains were all read from a single sample in a study of blood T cell repertoires in COVID-19. Assay used: immunoSEQ multiplex PCR; TCRdb lists only in-frame clones, some missing. The sample yields roughly 260,000 clones, around four fifths seen once. Sequences were obtained from peripheral blood. These receptors came from a woman aged 40 to 55 with active or convalescent COVID-19.

This sequence joins TRBV5-4 and TRBJ2-5; no definite D call. With 1 base removed from V and 1 base from J, the gap between germline ends came to 5 bases. CDR1 SGHNT and CDR2 YYREEE come from the germline V gene (reference sequence). The CDR3 totals 13 residues. The CDR3 loop is CASSLRGQETQYF. The DNA for the CDR3 is TGTGCCAGCAGCTTGCGCGGCCAAGAGACCCAGTACTTC.

The chain recombines TRBV11-2 with TRBJ2-2, with D unclear. The CDR3 consists of 15 residues. Germline values: CDR1 SGHAT, CDR2 FQNNGV. Trimming stripped 5 bases from V and 0 bases from J, with 10 bases between. The CDR3 sequence: CASSVQLTNTGELFF. The CDR3 nucleotides read TGTGCCAGCAGCGTACAGCTTACGAACACCGGGGAGCTGTTTTTT.

Here the CDR3 reads CAWSVEGLRWTGELFF. Written as DNA, the CDR3 is TGTGCCTGGAGTGTGGAGGGGCTTCGGTGGACCGGGGAGCTGTTTTTT. The chain joins TRBV30 to TRBJ2-2; TRBD2 is a possible D gene (6 bases). CDR3 length equals 16 residues. Germline values: CDR1 GTSNPN, CDR2 SVGIG (reference sequence). V was trimmed by 0 bases and J by 5 bases, leaving 16 bases between them.

The chain links TRBV28 to TRBJ2-3; maybe TRBD2 (6 bases). Germline-derived CDR1 and CDR2 are MDHEN and SYDVKM. This CDR3 is 14 amino acids long. Trimming took 1 base from V and 6 from J, leaving 11 bases between them. The CDR3, as DNA: TGTGCCAGCAGTTTATCTCGGGGGATGGATACGCAGTATTTT. Its translation: CASSLSRGMDTQYF. Based on the CDR3 plus reference TRBV28 and TRBJ2-3, the full variable domain is DVKVTQSSRYLVKRTGEKVFLECVQDMDHENMFWYRQDPGLGLRLIYFSYDVKMKEKGDIPEGYSVSREKKERFSLILESASTNQTSMYLCASSLSRGMDTQYFGPGTRLTVL.

The chain is built from TRBV7-9 and TRBJ1-2; D is ambiguous. Germline V lookup: CDR1 SEHNR, CDR2 FQNEAQ (reference sequence). Deletions cut 0 bases from V and 7 bases from J, with 9 bases between. This CDR3 comprises 13 residues. Here the CDR3 reads CASSLASSRGYTF. CDR3 sequence (DNA): TGTGCCAGCAGCTTAGCATCCTCCCGTGGCTACACCTTC.

The CDR3 bases are TGTGCCTGGACTTGGGGCCCTGAAGCTTTCTTT. Translating gives CAWTWGPEAFF. This sequence joins TRBV30 and TRBJ1-1; perhaps TRBD1 as D (5 bases). V lost 4 bases and J lost 6, with 9 bases in between. This CDR3 is 11 amino acids long. Germline CDR1 is GTSNPN and CDR2 is SVGIG (reference sequence). Together with reference TRBV30 and TRBJ1-1, the CDR3 gives the full variable domain: SQTIHQWPATLVQPVGSPLSLECTVEGTSNPNLYWYRQAAGRGLQLLFYSVGIGQISSEVPQNLSASRPQDRQFILSSKKLLLSDSGFYLCAWTWGPEAFFGQGTRLTVV.

This clone was detected only once. The gene calls are TRBV30 and TRBJ1-4, with no clear D. In germline, CDR1 is GTSNPN, CDR2 SVGIG (reference sequence). V was clipped by 0 bases and J by 7 bases, with 12 bases between them. The CDR3 runs 14 residues. The CDR3 bases are TGTGCCTGGAGTGTCCCGGGAACAACTGAAAAACTGTTTTTT. Translated: CAWSVPGTTEKLFF.

This chain links TRBV10-1 with TRBJ2-3; 12 bases are shared with TRBD2. Germline-derived CDR1 and CDR2 are WNHNN and SYGVQD (reference sequence). The CDR3 sequence is 17 residues long. The V segment lost 5 bases and the J segment 4 bases; nucleotides outside the gene matches: 10. This CDR3 is CASSSTRLAGEPDTQYF. The CDR3 coding sequence is TGCGCCAGCAGTTCTACCAGACTAGCGGGGGAACCAGATACGCAGTATTTT.

The CDR3 protein is CASSLTLGSTDTQYF. CDR3 coding DNA: TGTGCCAGCAGCTTAACCCTAGGCAGCACAGATACGCAGTATTTT. The V call is TRBV7-3, the J call TRBJ2-3; D call uncertain. This CDR3 has 15 residues. V was shortened by 0 bases and J by 0 bases, with 7 bases between the two germline ends. The V gene's germline CDR1 is SGHTA and CDR2 FQGTGA. The full variable domain, with the rest looked up from reference TRBV7-3 and TRBJ2-3, is GAGVSQTPSNKVTEKGKYVELRCDPISGHTALYWYRQSLGQGPEFLIYFQGTGAADDSGLPNDRFFAVRPEGSVSTLKIQRTERGDSAVYLCASSLTLGSTDTQYFGPGTRLTVL.

The chain carries TRBV5-1 and TRBJ2-5, with D tentatively TRBD2 (6 bases). The germline V and J ends were trimmed by 0 bases and 0 bases, with 15 bases remaining between them. The CDR3 has 17 amino acids. Germline V gene sequence: CDR1 SGHRS, CDR2 YFSETQ. CDR3 protein: CASSLGGDLGYQETQYF. The DNA for the CDR3 is TGCGCCAGCAGCTTGGGGGGGGATCTTGGGTACCAAGAGACCCAGTACTTC.

The chain is built from TRBV19 and TRBJ2-1; 8 bases agree with TRBD1. The V and J ends lost 7 bases and 4 bases, in that order; junction bases with no gene match: 6. This CDR3 comprises 14 residues. CDR1 LNHDA and CDR2 SQIVND come from the germline V gene (reference sequence). CDR3 region: CASKDRGRYNEQFF. As DNA, the CDR3 is TGTGCCAGTAAAGACAGGGGAAGGTACAATGAGCAGTTCTTC.

The rearrangement links TRBV28 to TRBJ1-2, with a weak D call TRBD1 (6 bases). Germline values: CDR1 MDHEN, CDR2 SYDVKM. The CDR3 covers 14 residues. V was pared by 6 bases and J by 0 bases, with 11 bases between. The CDR3 here is CASSTGQSNYGYTF. DNA for the CDR3: TGTGCCAGCAGCACTGGACAGTCTAACTATGGCTACACCTTC.

In this sample, this clone turned up a few times. The gene calls are TRBV2 and TRBJ2-3; 8 bases align to TRBD1. V lost 8 bases, J lost 2 bases, and 6 bases stayed unmatched. The CDR3 loop spans 14 amino acids. CDR1 and CDR2 from the germline V gene are SNHLY and FYNNEI. The CDR3 DNA sequence: TGTGCCAGCCGGGGACAGGCCAACACAGATACGCAGTATTTT. It encodes CASRGQANTDTQYF.

This chain uses TRBV27 with TRBJ2-5; no clear D gene. V was pared by 4 bases and J by 5 bases, with 11 bases between. Germline values: CDR1 MNHEY, CDR2 SMNVEV (reference sequence). The CDR3 has 13 residues. The CDR3 here is CASSYTEKETQYF. Written as DNA, the CDR3 is TGTGCCAGCAGTTACACAGAGAAGGAGACCCAGTACTTC.

The CDR3 region has the DNA TGCGCCAGCAGCCGAGGTCAGGGGGGCCATGAAAAACTGTTTTTT. Its translation: CASSRGQGGHEKLFF. The chain joins TRBV5-1 to TRBJ1-4, with 7 bases lining up with TRBD1. V shed 4 bases and J 6 bases; nucleotides not matched to a gene: 9. Germline V gene sequence: CDR1 SGHRS, CDR2 YFSETQ. This CDR3 comprises 15 residues.

The rearrangement uses TRBV7-2 and TRBJ2-3; D might be TRBD1 (6 bases). CDR1 and CDR2 from the germline V gene are SGHTA and FQGNSA. Trimming removed 4 bases from V and 3 bases from J, with 11 bases in between. The CDR3 runs 14 residues. As DNA, the CDR3 is TGTGCCAGCAGCTGGGCAGGACAGACAGATACGCAGTATTTT. Translated: CASSWAGQTDTQYF.

This chain joins TRBV5-5 and TRBJ1-5, with 7 bases that match TRBD1. The length of the CDR3 is 14 residues. Trimming cost V 3 bases and J 1 base; bases outside gene matches: 1. Looked up from germline, CDR1 is SGHKS and CDR2 is YYEKEE (reference sequence). The CDR3 reads CASSSQGSNQPQHF. The CDR3 nucleotides are TGTGCCAGCAGCTCACAGGGGAGCAATCAGCCCCAGCATTTT.

The CDR3 DNA follows: TGTGCCAGCAGCTTTACCGGGGGTGGCACTGAAGCTTTCTTT. This sequence encodes CASSFTGGGTEAFF. This sequence joins TRBV7-3 and TRBJ1-1; TRBD1 is a possible D gene (5 bases). Germline V gene sequence: CDR1 SGHTA, CDR2 FQGTGA. There are 14 residues in the CDR3. V lost 3 bases to trimming and J lost 4 bases, with 12 bases between them. The entire variable domain, with the rest obtained from reference TRBV7-3 and TRBJ1-1, is as follows: GAGVSQTPSNKVTEKGKYVELRCDPISGHTALYWYRQSLGQGPEFLIYFQGTGAADDSGLPNDRFFAVRPEGSVSTLKIQRTERGDSAVYLCASSFTGGGTEAFFGQGTRLTVV.

The chain combines TRBV13 with TRBJ2-3, with D perhaps matching TRBD2 (6 bases). V was pared by 2 bases and J by 2 bases, with 23 bases between. The CDR3 sequence is 19 residues long. The germline V gene encodes CDR1 PRHDT and CDR2 FYEKMQ (reference sequence). This CDR3 reads CASSLFGDRDSHPTDTQYF. The CDR3 DNA reads as TGTGCCAGCAGCTTATTCGGTGACCGGGACTCCCACCCCACAGATACGCAGTATTTT.

The CDR3 protein is CSVTLGVNQPQHF. DNA of the CDR3: TGCAGCGTAACCCTCGGGGTCAATCAGCCCCAGCATTTT. This chain uses TRBV29-1 with TRBJ1-5; D is ambiguous. The CDR3 contains 13 residues. CDR1 SQVTM and CDR2 ANQGSEA come from the germline V gene. V lost 6 bases and J lost 3, with 12 bases in between.

The CDR3, as DNA: TGTGCCAGCAGCAGGGGTGGAAAACTGTTTTTT. It yields the protein CASSRGGKLFF. This rearrangement joins TRBV5-5 to TRBJ1-4; a possible D gene is TRBD1 (5 bases). The germline V gene encodes CDR1 SGHKS and CDR2 YYEKEE (reference sequence). This CDR3 has 11 amino acids. Trimming left V 4 bases short and J 10 bases short, with 8 bases between. The whole variable domain, filled in from reference TRBV5-5 and TRBJ1-4, reads DAGVTQSPTHLIKTRGQQVTLRCSPISGHKSVSWYQQVLGQGPQFIFQYYEKEERGRGNFPDRFSARQFPNYSSELNVNALLLGDSALYLCASSRGGKLFFGSGTQLSVL.

The chain links TRBV5-1 to TRBJ1-2, with 10 bases fitting TRBD1. The CDR3 sequence is 14 residues long. V gave up 4 bases and J gave up 0 bases; unmatched junction bases: 0. Germline V gene lookup returns CDR1 SGHRS and CDR2 YFSETQ. The CDR3 loop is CASSGQGANYGYTF. DNA of the CDR3: TGCGCCAGCAGCGGACAGGGGGCTAACTATGGCTACACCTTC.

The chain has TRBV18 and TRBJ1-3; D gene uncertain. From germline, CDR1 is KGHSH and CDR2 LQKENI. The CDR3 has 16 residues. V was trimmed by 2 bases and J by 0 bases, leaving 11 bases between them. The CDR3 spells CASSPINKNSGNTIYF. In DNA, the CDR3 is TGTGCCAGCTCACCAATAAACAAAAACTCTGGAAACACCATATATTTT.